This T cell receptor beta chain was sequenced during a study of blood T cell repertoires in COVID-19. Whole-study context: Samples representing acute and convalescent COVID-19 were sourced from the United States, Italy and Spain.

This table comes from immunoSEQ multiplex PCR, and its TCRdb copy is limited to in-frame clones, with some not included. The repertoire holds around 250,000 clones, around 88% seen once, with roughly 4% in the top ten. Only a few counts were recorded for this clone. Study members were between 18 and 89 years old and lived in 24 US regions. Cohorts were assigned according to the clinical history that participants reported. Two consecutive negative NP/OP PCR tests, clearance, or resolved symptoms defined Cohort 3 recovery. V dropped 3 bases and J dropped 9; count of bases not matched to a gene: 9. The germline V gene has CDR1 SGHTA and CDR2 FQGTGA. CDR3 length: 15 residues.

The sequence was obtained from a woman aged 25 to 39 who had recovered from COVID-19. This chain links TRBV7-3 with TRBJ2-1, with 9 bases that match TRBD2. Sequences were obtained from PBMCs or T cells enriched from blood (not recorded which). The CDR3 coding sequence is TGTGCCAGCAGCTTGCTGCGGGGGGGAAGTGGTGAGCAGTTCTTC. It codes for CASSLLRGGSGEQFF.